The T cell receptor beta chain described here comes from a study of long-term antiretroviral therapy in people with HIV. Trimming took 8 bases from V and 4 from J; bases not matched to a gene: 5. The CDR3 covers 13 residues. CDR1 and CDR2 (germline): SEHNR, FQNEAQ (reference sequence). Donors each had at least one pre-ART PBMC sample and at least two post-ART ones. Running of the v3.0 immunoSEQ assay took place at survey level. Sequencing used immunoSEQ multiplex PCR; TCRdb keeps in-frame clones, though not all of them. The data show roughly 7,100 clones, around 85% seen once. Sample: unsorted PBMCs, taken 1.1 years after starting antiretroviral therapy. The clonotype was recovered from a man aged 40-50 years with HIV. V is TRBV7-9 and J is TRBJ1-1, with 9 bases lining up with TRBD1. CDR3 region: CASGSTGGTEAFF. The CDR3 nucleotides are TGTGCCAGCGGCTCGACAGGGGGCACTGAAGCTTTCTTT.